The clone carrying this T cell receptor (beta chain) was picked up a small number of times. This record belongs to a study of blood T cell repertoires in COVID-19. Original processing methods: Reference gene primer amplification yielded estimated nucleated cell counts. This table comes from immunoSEQ multiplex PCR, and its TCRdb copy is limited to in-frame clones, with some not included. The D gene and trimming were derived from the DNA, and the V and J assignments and clone size from that table. The repertoire holds a few hundred thousand clones, with 80% as singletons. V lost 4 bases and J 6 bases, leaving 17 bases between the germline ends. Looked up from germline, CDR1 is SGHNT and CDR2 is YYREEE (reference sequence). There are 14 residues in the CDR3.

The sequence came from a woman in her forties with acute COVID-19. Sequenced: PBMCs or T cells enriched from blood (not recorded which). The rearrangement joins TRBV5-4 to TRBJ2-7, with D possibly TRBD1 on 6 matching bases. CDR3 sequence: CASSLNRAGGEQYF. In DNA, the CDR3 is TGTGCCAGCAGCCTTAACAGGGCTGGGGGCGAGCAGTACTTC.